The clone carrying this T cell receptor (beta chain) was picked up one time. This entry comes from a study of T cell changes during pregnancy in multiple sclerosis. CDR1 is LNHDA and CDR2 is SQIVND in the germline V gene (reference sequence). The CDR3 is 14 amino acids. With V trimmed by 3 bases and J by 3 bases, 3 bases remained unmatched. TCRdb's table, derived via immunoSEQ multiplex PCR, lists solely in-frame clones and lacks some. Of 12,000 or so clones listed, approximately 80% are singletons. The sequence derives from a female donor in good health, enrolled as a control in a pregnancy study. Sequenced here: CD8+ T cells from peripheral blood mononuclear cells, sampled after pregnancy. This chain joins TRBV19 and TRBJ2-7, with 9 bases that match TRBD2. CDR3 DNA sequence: TGTGCCAGTAGTATTAGCGGGAGAGGCTACGAGCAGTACTTC. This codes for CASSISGRGYEQYF.